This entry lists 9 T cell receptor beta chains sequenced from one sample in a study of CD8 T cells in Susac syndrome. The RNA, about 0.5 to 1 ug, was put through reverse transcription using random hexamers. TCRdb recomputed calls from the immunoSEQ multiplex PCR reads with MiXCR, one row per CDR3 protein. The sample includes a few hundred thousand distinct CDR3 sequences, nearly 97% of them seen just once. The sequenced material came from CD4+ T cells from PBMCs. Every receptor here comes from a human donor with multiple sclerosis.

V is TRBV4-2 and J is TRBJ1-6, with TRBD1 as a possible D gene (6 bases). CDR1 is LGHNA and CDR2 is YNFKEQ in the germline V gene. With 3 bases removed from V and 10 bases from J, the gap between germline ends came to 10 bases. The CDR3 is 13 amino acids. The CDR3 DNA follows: TGTGCCAGCAGCCAGAGACAGGCGTCACCCCTCCACTTT. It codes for CASSQRQASPLHF.

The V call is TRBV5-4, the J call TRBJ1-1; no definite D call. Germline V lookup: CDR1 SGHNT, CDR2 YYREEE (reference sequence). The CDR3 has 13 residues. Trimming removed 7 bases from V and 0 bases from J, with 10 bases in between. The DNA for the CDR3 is TGTGCCAGCGCCCGTCGGGTGAACACTGAAGCTTTCTTT. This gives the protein CASARRVNTEAFF.

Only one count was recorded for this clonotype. The CDR3 is CASKSGLAGPYEQYF. Here the CDR3 DNA reads TGTGCCAGCAAATCGGGACTAGCGGGACCCTACGAGCAGTACTTC. The gene calls are TRBV7-2 and TRBJ2-7; 13 nucleotides line up with TRBD2. The CDR3 contains 15 residues. Germline loops: CDR1 SGHTA, CDR2 FQGNSA. The V gene end was trimmed by 7 bases and the J gene end by 2 bases; junction bases not matched to a gene: 5.

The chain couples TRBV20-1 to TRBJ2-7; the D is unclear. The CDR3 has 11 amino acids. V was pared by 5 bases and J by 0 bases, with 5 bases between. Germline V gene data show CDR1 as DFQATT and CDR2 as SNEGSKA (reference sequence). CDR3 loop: CSASRSYEQYF. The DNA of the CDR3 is TGCAGTGCTTCGCGCTCCTACGAGCAGTACTTC.

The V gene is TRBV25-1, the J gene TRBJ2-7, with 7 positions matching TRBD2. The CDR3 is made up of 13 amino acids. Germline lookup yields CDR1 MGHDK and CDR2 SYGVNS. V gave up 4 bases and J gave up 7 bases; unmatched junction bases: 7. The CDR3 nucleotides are TGTGCCAGCAGTGCAGTTGGGAGGGCAGAGCAGTACTTC. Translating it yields CASSAVGRAEQYF.

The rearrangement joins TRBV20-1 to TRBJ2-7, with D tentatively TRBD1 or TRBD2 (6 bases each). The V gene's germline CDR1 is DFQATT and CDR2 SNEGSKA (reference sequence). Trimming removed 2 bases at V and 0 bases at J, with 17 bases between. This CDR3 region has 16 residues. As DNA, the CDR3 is TGCAGTGCTAGACGCCACGGGGGCAGAGACTCCTACGAGCAGTACTTC. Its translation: CSARRHGGRDSYEQYF.

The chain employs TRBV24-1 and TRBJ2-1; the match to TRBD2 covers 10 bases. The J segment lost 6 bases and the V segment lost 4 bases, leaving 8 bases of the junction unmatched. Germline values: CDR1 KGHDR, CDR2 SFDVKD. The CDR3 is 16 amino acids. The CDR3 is CATSDRSGGALNEQFF. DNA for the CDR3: TGTGCCACCAGTGACAGAAGCGGGGGGGCCCTCAATGAGCAGTTCTTC.

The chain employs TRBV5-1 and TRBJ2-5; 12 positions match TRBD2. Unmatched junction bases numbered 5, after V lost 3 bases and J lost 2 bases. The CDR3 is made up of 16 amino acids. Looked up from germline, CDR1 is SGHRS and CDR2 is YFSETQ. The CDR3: CASSSWTSGAQETQYF. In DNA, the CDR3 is TGCGCCAGCAGCTCCTGGACTAGCGGGGCTCAAGAGACCCAGTACTTC.

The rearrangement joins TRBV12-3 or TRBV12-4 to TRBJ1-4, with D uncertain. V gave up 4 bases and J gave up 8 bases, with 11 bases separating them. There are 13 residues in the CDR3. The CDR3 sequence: CASSSNTAEKLFF. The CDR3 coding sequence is TGTGCCAGCAGTTCGAACACGGCAGAAAAACTGTTTTTT.